This T cell receptor (beta chain) was recovered during a study of early stage breast cancer tumors (dated by TCRdb to 2017 to 2019). Study-level background: Of the approximately 15 invasive breast tumors, twelve were found to be estrogen receptor-positive, progesterone receptor-positive and HER2-negative. About 65% of the 12 ER+/PR+/HER2- tumors were invasive ductal carcinomas, while the other four were invasive lobular carcinomas. The average read coverage per sample was roughly 10-fold. A total of around 2.7 million templates, representing roughly 1,100,000 unique clonotypes, were detected across all samples. Findings and caveats that apply to the study as a whole: Chain pairing and functional markers such as CD4, CD8 and FOXP3 were missed by bulk genomic DNA sequencing of unsorted cells. Enriched TCRB sequences shared across patients were found to be mostly commonly generated sequences that were unlikely to play an important role in the tumor microenvironment. Because the cohort was small, analysis by tumor subtype was not possible. Repertoires from blood resembled normal breast more closely than tumor, and using blood as a reference for each tissue separated tumor from normal in most of the 16 patients. Tumors showed about 2.4-fold higher T cell density and higher clonality than adjacent normal breast tissue.

Two independent genomic DNA replicates were amplified for each sample, with approximately 0.5 ug used for blood and about 1.5 ug for tumor or normal breast. TCRB sequencing of genomic DNA was carried out with the ImmunoSeq Intro kit according to the manufacturer's instructions. For absolute quantification, the approximately 30-cycle multiplex PCR included proprietary primers along with spike-in control sequences. Single-end 150-bp reads were used to sequence an 87-bp fragment spanning the CDR3 plus the flanking V and J genes. Seven samples, each with two replicates, were multiplexed per lane of an Illumina MiSeq using version 3.0 chemistry. In the original analysis: Raw data were processed by the vendor's proprietary pipeline, with both replicates merged into one result per sample. Productive rearrangements sharing the V-gene family, CDR3 amino acid sequence and J-gene segment were defined as clonotypes. Clonality was computed as 1 minus the normalized Shannon entropy (Pielou evenness) of TCRB abundances. T cell density was estimated as total templates divided by the number of input cells, with the number of input cells inferred from the DNA input amount. Total repertoire diversity and clonality were estimated with Recon using default parameters. Tumor-enriched clonotypes were defined as having over 0.1% abundance in tumor and at least 32-fold higher abundance than in normal breast. TCRdb took this table from immuneACCESS and kept in-frame rearrangements with V and J called. Such tables lack part of the clones; where checked against another copy, unresolved V genes explain under half of the gap, and the rest is unexplained. D and trimming come from the DNA, and the V and J calls and clone size come from that table. Within this sample are more than 20,000 clones, with about 70% of them counted one time only. The ten most abundant clones make up approximately 30% of the sample.

A word on this clone: Its antigen is still unknown. Nothing much larger sits one base from this clone, and base qualities are not available.

Sequences LGHNT (CDR1) and FRNRAP (CDR2) are obtained from the germline V gene. From cysteine to phenylalanine, the CDR3 is 13 amino acids long. Only CDR3 DNA is held: 39 bases, read in frame from base 1. V and J are trimmed by 4 bases and 6 bases, and the gene matches miss 5 bases of the junction. The study profiled bulk TCR beta-chain repertoires in matched peripheral blood, tumor and adjacent normal breast tissue taken from fewer than 20 patients with early-stage breast cancer. Before surgery, roughly 4.5-11 mL of whole blood was collected in EDTA tubes and processed within 2 hours. Peripheral blood mononuclear cells were isolated by Ficoll-Paque centrifugation in SepMate-50 tubes. For storage in liquid nitrogen, PBMCs were cryopreserved as aliquots of about 2 to 4.5 million cells in approximately 90% FBS with about 10% DMSO. The Qiagen AllPrep DNA/RNA Mini kit was used to extract genomic DNA.

Sequencing was carried out using blood. The rearrangement joined TRBV12-5 to TRBJ2-7, with 8 junctional bases fitting TRBD1. The sequence was obtained from a person in their sixties or seventies with breast cancer. The sequence in DNA is TGTGCTAGTGGTTCCACAGGGGGTCTCGAGCAGTACTTC. It specifies CASGSTGGLEQYF.